Below are 7 T cell receptor beta chains sequenced from a single sample in a study of T cell responses to AZD1222 COVID-19 vaccine. Generated by immunoSEQ multiplex PCR, the TCRdb table keeps only in-frame clones and is missing some. Of under 110,000 clones listed, 80% to 90% are singletons. The specimen comprised peripheral blood, sampled 28 days after the second AZD1222 dose. The receptors shown here come from an adult who received the AZD1222 COVID-19 vaccine.

The chain recombines TRBV19 with TRBJ2-5; the D gene is possibly TRBD2 (5 bases). Looked up from germline, CDR1 is LNHDA and CDR2 is SQIVND (reference sequence). This CDR3 contains 13 residues. V lost 4 bases, J lost 2 bases, and 8 bases lay in between. CDR3 sequence reads: CASSSTSQETQYF. DNA for the CDR3: TGTGCCAGTAGTAGCACTAGTCAAGAGACCCAGTACTTC.

This clone was picked up one time. V is TRBV4-3 and J is TRBJ1-1; weak D call: TRBD1 (6 bases). The CDR3 runs to 15 residues. CDR1 LGHNA and CDR2 YSLEER come from the germline V gene. Trimming took 5 bases from V and 1 from J, leaving 14 bases between them. CDR3 amino acids: CASSLQGAENTEAFF. CDR3 sequence (DNA): TGCGCCAGCAGCTTACAGGGTGCCGAGAACACTGAAGCTTTCTTT.

CDR3 protein: CASSLGGTPNPYEQYF. The CDR3 DNA follows: TGTGCCAGCAGCTTAGGAGGGACACCTAACCCCTACGAGCAGTACTTC. The gene calls are TRBV7-2 and TRBJ2-7; tentatively, D is TRBD1 (6 bases). The CDR3 loop spans 16 amino acids. Germline CDR1 and CDR2: SGHTA and FQGNSA. The ends were cut back, 1 base at V and 2 bases at J, with 15 bases in the middle.

The chain employs TRBV27 and TRBJ2-5; D is perhaps TRBD1 (6 bases). V gave up 6 bases and J gave up 8 bases, with 19 bases separating them. The CDR3 consists of 14 residues. The germline V gene encodes CDR1 MNHEY and CDR2 SMNVEV (reference sequence). The CDR3 spells CASRPSGTRITQYF. CDR3 DNA: TGTGCCAGCAGACCTTCCGGGACAAGGATCACCCAGTACTTC.

The chain recombines TRBV27 with TRBJ1-5, with D tentatively TRBD1 (6 bases). Between the trimmed V and J ends, which lost 3 bases and 6 bases, there was a span of 24 bases. The CDR3 runs to 18 residues. The V gene's germline CDR1 is MNHEY and CDR2 SMNVEV (reference sequence). The CDR3 sequence is CASSLARPGGPTSQPQHF. In nucleotides, the CDR3 is TGTGCCAGCAGTTTGGCACGACCCGGGGGGCCGACAAGTCAGCCCCAGCATTTT.

This sequence joins TRBV13 and TRBJ2-7, with 9 bases fitting TRBD2. The V gene end was trimmed by 5 bases and the J gene end by 4 bases; junction bases not matched to a gene: 6. Germline V gene sequence: CDR1 PRHDT, CDR2 FYEKMQ (reference sequence). The CDR3 sequence is 14 residues long. The CDR3 here is CASSTGLAAYEQYF. The CDR3 DNA sequence: TGTGCCAGCAGCACGGGACTAGCAGCATACGAGCAGTACTTC.

This rearrangement joins TRBV3-1 (or the pseudogene TRBV3-2) to TRBJ2-1; 9 bases align to TRBD2. CDR1 is LGHDT and CDR2 is YNNKEL in the germline V gene (reference sequence). The CDR3 runs to 15 residues. The V segment lost 5 bases and the J segment 3 bases; nucleotides outside the gene matches: 5. This CDR3 reads CASSLAGDFYNEQFF. CDR3 DNA sequence: TGTGCCAGCAGCTTAGCGGGGGACTTCTACAATGAGCAGTTCTTC.